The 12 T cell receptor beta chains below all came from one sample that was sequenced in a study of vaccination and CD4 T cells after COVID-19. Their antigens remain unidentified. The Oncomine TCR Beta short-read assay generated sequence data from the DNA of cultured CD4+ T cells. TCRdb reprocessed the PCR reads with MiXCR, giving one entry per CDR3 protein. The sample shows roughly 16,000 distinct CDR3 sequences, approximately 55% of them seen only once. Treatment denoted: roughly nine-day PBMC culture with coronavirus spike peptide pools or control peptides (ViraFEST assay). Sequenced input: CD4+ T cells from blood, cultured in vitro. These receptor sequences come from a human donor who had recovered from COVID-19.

DNA of the CDR3: TGTGCCAGCAGTTATGACGGGACAGAAGGAAACACCATATATTTT. Translation: CASSYDGTEGNTIYF. The V gene is TRBV6-5, the J gene TRBJ1-3, with 7 bases aligning to TRBD1. This CDR3 has 15 amino acids. With 3 bases clipped from V and 4 bases from J, the junction kept 6 bases outside the gene matches. Germline values: CDR1 MNHEY, CDR2 SVGAGI.

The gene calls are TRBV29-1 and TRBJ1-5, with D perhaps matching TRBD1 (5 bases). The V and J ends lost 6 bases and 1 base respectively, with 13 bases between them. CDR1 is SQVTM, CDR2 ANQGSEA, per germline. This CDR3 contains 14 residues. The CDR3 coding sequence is TGCAGCGTATCCCAGGGAGGAAGCAATCAGCCCCAGCATTTT. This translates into CSVSQGGSNQPQHF. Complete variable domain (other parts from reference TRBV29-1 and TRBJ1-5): SAVISQKPSRDICQRGTSLTIQCQVDSQVTMMFWYRQQPGQSLTLIATANQGSEATYESGFVIDKFPISRPNLTFSTLTVSNMSPEDSSIYLCSVSQGGSNQPQHFGDGTRLSIL.

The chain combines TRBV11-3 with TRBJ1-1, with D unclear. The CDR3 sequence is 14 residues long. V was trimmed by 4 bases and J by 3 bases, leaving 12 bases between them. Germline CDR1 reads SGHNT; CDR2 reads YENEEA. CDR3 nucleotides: TGTGCCAGCAGCTCCACCGGGCTGTACACTGAAGCTTTCTTT. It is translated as CASSSTGLYTEAFF.

DNA for the CDR3: TGTGCCAGTCAGCCCGGATCGGCAGTGCAGAATGAGCAGTTCTTC. Protein: CASQPGSAVQNEQFF. The rearrangement links TRBV19 to TRBJ2-1; D is ambiguous. The CDR3 consists of 15 residues. Germline CDR1 and CDR2: LNHDA and SQIVND (reference sequence). Trimming left V 8 bases short and J 7 bases short, with 21 bases between.

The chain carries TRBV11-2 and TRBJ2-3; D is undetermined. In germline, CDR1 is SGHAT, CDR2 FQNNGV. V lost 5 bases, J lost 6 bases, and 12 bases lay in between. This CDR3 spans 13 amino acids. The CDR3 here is CASSLHSRDTQYF. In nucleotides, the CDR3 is TGTGCCAGCAGCCTCCACAGTCGCGATACGCAGTATTTT.

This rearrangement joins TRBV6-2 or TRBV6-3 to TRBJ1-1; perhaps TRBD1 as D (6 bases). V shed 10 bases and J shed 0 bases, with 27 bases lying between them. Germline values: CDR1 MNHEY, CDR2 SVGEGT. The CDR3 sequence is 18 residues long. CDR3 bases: TGTGCCACCTCGAAGAACCCAACAGGGTGGGGTTTGAACACTGAAGCTTTCTTT. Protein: CATSKNPTGWGLNTEAFF.

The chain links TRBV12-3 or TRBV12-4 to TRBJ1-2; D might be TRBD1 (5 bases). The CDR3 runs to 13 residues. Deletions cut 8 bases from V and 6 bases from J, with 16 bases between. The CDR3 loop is CASREQEENGYTF. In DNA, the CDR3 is TGTGCCAGCCGAGAACAGGAGGAGAATGGCTACACCTTC.

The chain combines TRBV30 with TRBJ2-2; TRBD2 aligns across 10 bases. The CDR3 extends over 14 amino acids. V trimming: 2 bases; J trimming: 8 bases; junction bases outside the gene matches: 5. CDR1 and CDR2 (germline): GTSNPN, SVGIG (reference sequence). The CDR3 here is CAWSRLAGVGELFF. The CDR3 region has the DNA TGTGCCTGGAGTCGGCTAGCGGGAGTTGGGGAGCTGTTTTTT.

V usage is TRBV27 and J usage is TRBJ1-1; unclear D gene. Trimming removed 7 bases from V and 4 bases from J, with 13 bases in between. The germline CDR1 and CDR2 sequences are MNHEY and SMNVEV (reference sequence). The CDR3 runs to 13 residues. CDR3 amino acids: CASKSGSFTEAFF. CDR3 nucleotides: TGTGCCAGCAAGTCGGGCTCGTTCACTGAAGCTTTCTTT.

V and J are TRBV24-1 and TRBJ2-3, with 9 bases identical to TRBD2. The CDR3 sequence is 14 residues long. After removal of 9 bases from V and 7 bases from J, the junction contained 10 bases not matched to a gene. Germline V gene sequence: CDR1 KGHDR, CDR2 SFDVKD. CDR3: CATGGGGRGNTQYF. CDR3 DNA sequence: TGTGCCACCGGGGGGGGCGGGAGGGGAAATACGCAGTATTTT.

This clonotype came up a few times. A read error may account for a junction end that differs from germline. The CDR3 sequence is CSARDRQGDQPQHF. The CDR3 DNA reads TGCAGTGCAAGAGATCGACAGGGCGATCAGCCCCAGCATTTT. This chain uses TRBV20-1 with TRBJ1-5; 7 bases map to TRBD1. This CDR3 region has 14 residues. Looked up from germline, CDR1 is DFQATT and CDR2 is SNEGSKA (reference sequence).

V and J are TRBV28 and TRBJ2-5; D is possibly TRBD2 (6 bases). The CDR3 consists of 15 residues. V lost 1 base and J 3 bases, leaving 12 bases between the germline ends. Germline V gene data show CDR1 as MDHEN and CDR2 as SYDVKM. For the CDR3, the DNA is TGTGCCAGCAGTTTATCTAGGGACTTCGAAGAGACCCAGTACTTC. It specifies CASSLSRDFEETQYF.